Shown below are 31 T cell receptor beta chains from a single sample sequenced in a study of T cell changes during pregnancy in multiple sclerosis. Some clones are missing from TCRdb's copy, which holds only in-frame ones; the method was immunoSEQ multiplex PCR. The table has fewer than 40,000 clones, roughly 93% seen once. Sequencing was performed on CD4+ T cells from peripheral blood mononuclear cells, taken after pregnancy. All receptors come from a female donor with multiple sclerosis, enrolled in a pregnancy study.

This chain links TRBV6-1 with TRBJ1-1; D unresolved. This CDR3 contains 14 residues. CDR1 is MNHNS, CDR2 SASEGT, per germline. V shed 2 bases and J shed 4 bases, with 11 bases lying between them. CDR3: CASSERRLGTEAFF. In nucleotides, the CDR3 is TGTGCCAGCAGTGAACGGCGGCTCGGCACTGAAGCTTTCTTT.

The genes are TRBV27 and TRBJ1-6; no firm D call. The V end lost 10 bases, the J end lost 8 bases, and 15 bases lay between the germline ends. Germline-derived CDR1 and CDR2 are MNHEY and SMNVEV (reference sequence). The CDR3 loop spans 13 amino acids. DNA for the CDR3: TGTGCCACCAGATTTGGTCGGGATTCACCCCTCCACTTT. This encodes CATRFGRDSPLHF.

The CDR3 sequence: CASSLSGSLNEQFF. CDR3 DNA: TGTGCCAGCAGTTTATCCGGGAGTCTCAATGAGCAGTTCTTC. The J gene is TRBJ2-1, the V gene TRBV27; D perhaps matches TRBD2 (6 bases). The ends were cut back, 0 bases at V and 6 bases at J, with 9 bases in the middle. There are 14 residues in the CDR3. Germline lookup yields CDR1 MNHEY and CDR2 SMNVEV (reference sequence).

The rearrangement links TRBV7-9 to TRBJ1-2, with 11 bases lining up with TRBD1. The J segment lost 8 bases and the V segment lost 4 bases, leaving 15 bases of the junction unmatched. This CDR3 contains 17 residues. CDR1 is SEHNR and CDR2 is FQNEAQ in the germline V gene (reference sequence). CDR3 residues: CASSSLRDSGQGEGYTF. The CDR3 region has the DNA TGTGCCAGCAGCTCCCTTCGGGACTCGGGACAGGGGGAGGGCTACACCTTC.

The gene calls are TRBV4-1 and TRBJ1-1; D call uncertain. The CDR3 extends over 17 amino acids. V was pared by 0 bases and J by 5 bases, with 19 bases between. Germline loops: CDR1 MGHRA, CDR2 YSYEKL. For the CDR3, the DNA is TGCGCCAGCAGCCAAGATTCTTTGGGAGGTCGAAAAACTGAAGCTTTCTTT. It is translated as CASSQDSLGGRKTEAFF.

The CDR3 nucleotides are TGTGCCAGCAGCCTTCCCGGACTGATTAACTATGGCTACACCTTC. Its translation: CASSLPGLINYGYTF. The V call is TRBV5-4, the J call TRBJ1-2; D gene unclear. Germline lookup yields CDR1 SGHNT and CDR2 YYREEE (reference sequence). Between the trimmed V and J ends, which lost 4 bases and 1 base, there was a span of 14 bases. The CDR3 spans 15 residues.

This clone was counted a few times. The CDR3 coding sequence is TGCGCCAGCAGCCGGACTAGCGGGGGGCAGACAGATACGCAGTATTTT. Translating gives CASSRTSGGQTDTQYF. The rearrangement links TRBV10-1 to TRBJ2-3; 14 nucleotides line up with TRBD2. Per germline, CDR1 WNHNN and CDR2 SYGVQD (reference sequence). The CDR3 loop spans 16 amino acids. Trimming removed 6 bases from V and 3 bases from J; junction bases left unmatched: 5.

This chain uses TRBV7-8 with TRBJ2-7; 9 bases are a match to TRBD1. Looked up from germline, CDR1 is SGHVS and CDR2 is FQNEAQ. The CDR3 sequence is 14 residues long. V trimming: 5 bases; J trimming: 5 bases; junction bases outside the gene matches: 7. In DNA, the CDR3 is TGTGCCAGCAGCCACCGGGACAGGGACAACGAGCAGTACTTC. The encoded protein is CASSHRDRDNEQYF.

V gene TRBV15 combines with J gene TRBJ2-3; maybe TRBD2 (6 bases). V was cut by 0 bases and J by 0 bases, with 13 bases left in between. The germline gives CDR1 LNHNV, CDR2 YYDKDF (reference sequence). The CDR3 runs to 17 residues. The CDR3, as DNA: TGTGCCACCAGCAGAGATATCGGGGGACTTAGCACAGATACGCAGTATTTT. Protein: CATSRDIGGLSTDTQYF.

The chain joins TRBV5-4 to TRBJ1-1; maybe TRBD1 (5 bases). V lost 0 bases and J lost 6, with 15 bases in between. This CDR3 is 15 amino acids long. Germline V gene lookup returns CDR1 SGHNT and CDR2 YYREEE (reference sequence). The CDR3 reads CASSLGSGSPSEAFF. CDR3 DNA: TGTGCCAGCAGCTTGGGATCAGGGTCGCCGTCTGAAGCTTTCTTT.

The chain combines TRBV5-1 with TRBJ1-2; 8 nucleotides match TRBD1. Germline-derived CDR1 and CDR2 are SGHRS and YFSETQ. The J segment lost 8 bases and the V segment lost 3 bases, leaving 6 bases of the junction unmatched. The CDR3 runs 13 residues. CDR3 nucleotide sequence: TGCGCCAGCAGCTGGACAGGGAATGAGGGCTACACCTTC. Translation gives CASSWTGNEGYTF.

The J gene is TRBJ2-7, the V gene TRBV5-6; tentative D call: TRBD1 (6 bases). Trimming took off 4 bases at V and 3 bases at J, with 17 bases between the two ends. CDR1 and CDR2 from the germline V gene are SGHDT and YYEEEE. The CDR3 loop spans 15 amino acids. This CDR3 is CASSTMDSTFYEQYF. CDR3 coding DNA: TGTGCCAGCAGCACAATGGACAGCACCTTCTACGAGCAGTACTTC.

This clone was recorded a few times. The rearrangement joins TRBV6-1 to TRBJ1-1; D is perhaps TRBD1 (6 bases). The CDR3 consists of 12 residues. The germline CDR1 and CDR2 sequences are MNHNS and SASEGT. With 7 bases removed from V and 1 base from J, the gap between germline ends came to 7 bases. CDR3 protein: CASIQGNTEAFF. CDR3 coding DNA: TGTGCCAGCATACAGGGGAACACTGAAGCTTTCTTT.

The V gene is TRBV2, the J gene TRBJ2-5; D is possibly TRBD2 (6 bases). Germline V gives CDR1 SNHLY, CDR2 FYNNEI. The V gene lost 4 bases and the J gene lost 3 bases, with 9 bases spanning the gap. CDR3 length: 13 amino acids. CDR3 residues: CASSGEDKETQYF. The CDR3 DNA reads as TGTGCCAGCAGTGGGGAGGACAAAGAGACCCAGTACTTC.

The gene calls are TRBV19 and TRBJ1-4, with 7 positions matching TRBD1. Looked up from germline, CDR1 is LNHDA and CDR2 is SQIVND (reference sequence). The V gene end was trimmed by 8 bases and the J gene end by 12 bases; junction bases not matched to a gene: 15. This CDR3 comprises 14 residues. The CDR3 here is CASGTPGQRMELFF. In DNA, the CDR3 is TGTGCCAGTGGCACTCCGGGACAGAGGATGGAACTGTTTTTT. Complete variable domain (other parts from reference TRBV19 and TRBJ1-4): DGGITQSPKYLFRKEGQNVTLSCEQNLNHDAMYWYRQDPGQGLRLIYYSQIVNDFQKGDIAEGYSVSREKKESFPLTVTSAQKNPTAFYLCASGTPGQRMELFFGSGTQLSVL.

The chain couples TRBV5-4 to TRBJ2-1; TRBD1 might be the D (6 bases). The germline gives CDR1 SGHNT, CDR2 YYREEE (reference sequence). V gave up 4 bases and J gave up 12 bases, with 26 bases separating them. The CDR3 totals 16 residues. The chain's CDR3 is CASSLTGKGPLGGQFF. CDR3 DNA sequence: TGTGCCAGCAGCCTAACAGGGAAGGGCCCTTTAGGAGGGCAGTTCTTC.

Remarks on this clone: The germline gene is not matched at one end of the junction; a read error may be the cause. The chain couples TRBV6-1 to TRBJ1-1; 10 nucleotides line up with TRBD1. The CDR3 spans 14 residues. Germline V gene sequence: CDR1 MNHNS, CDR2 SASEGT. CDR3 loop: CASSERDRGPEAFF. The CDR3 bases are TGTGCCAGTAGTGAGAGGGACAGGGGCCCTGAAGCTTTCTTT.

V and J are TRBV14 and TRBJ1-1; D is unclear. Deletions cut 2 bases from V and 0 bases from J, with 4 bases between. The CDR3 runs 13 residues. Per germline, CDR1 SGHDN and CDR2 FVKESK. The CDR3 bases are TGTGCCAGCAGCCAACTTTTGAACACTGAAGCTTTCTTT. It yields the protein CASSQLLNTEAFF.

This chain joins TRBV9 and TRBJ2-7; 9 positions match TRBD1. J was trimmed by 3 bases and V by 0 bases; bases with no gene match: 16. This CDR3 is built from 19 residues. Germline CDR1 reads SGDLS; CDR2 reads YYNGEE. The chain's CDR3 is CASSVVDGTGRPGHYEQYF. As DNA, the CDR3 is TGTGCCAGCAGCGTAGTAGACGGGACAGGGCGCCCCGGCCACTACGAGCAGTACTTC.

This clone was seen just once. V is TRBV30 and J is TRBJ1-1; TRBD1 aligns across 10 bases. CDR1 and CDR2 from the germline V gene are GTSNPN and SVGIG (reference sequence). J lost 5 bases, V lost 4 bases, and 7 bases had no gene match. The CDR3 is made up of 14 amino acids. DNA of the CDR3: TGTGCCTGGATGGGGACAGGGGCGAGAACTGAAGCTTTCTTT. Translation: CAWMGTGARTEAFF.

This rearrangement joins TRBV5-4 to TRBJ2-2, with 12 bases identical to TRBD2. Losses at the gene ends were 4 bases for V and 4 bases for J; bases not matched to a gene: 5. The germline V gene encodes CDR1 SGHNT and CDR2 YYREEE (reference sequence). The length of the CDR3 is 16 residues. This CDR3 is CASSPRTSGTTGELFF. CDR3 nucleotide sequence: TGTGCCAGCAGCCCGAGGACTAGCGGGACCACCGGGGAGCTGTTTTTT.

V usage is TRBV19 and J usage is TRBJ2-2; the D gene is possibly TRBD1 (5 bases). The CDR3 covers 15 residues. Germline V gene lookup returns CDR1 LNHDA and CDR2 SQIVND (reference sequence). V lost 4 bases to trimming and J lost 3 bases, with 12 bases between them. CDR3 region: CASSSDRRYTGELFF. For the CDR3, the DNA is TGTGCCAGTAGTAGCGACAGACGATACACCGGGGAGCTGTTTTTT.

The CDR3: CASRSGDLNTEAFF. CDR3 nucleotide sequence: TGCGCCAGCCGTTCAGGGGATTTGAACACTGAAGCTTTCTTT. The chain recombines TRBV10-2 with TRBJ1-1, with a possible D match to TRBD1 (6 bases). This CDR3 contains 14 residues. The germline V gene encodes CDR1 WSHSY and CDR2 SAAADI. Trimming shortened V by 8 bases and J by 0 bases, and 13 bases separated the two germline ends.

The rearrangement uses TRBV5-1 and TRBJ2-5, with 12 bases identical to TRBD2. The J segment lost 2 bases and the V segment lost 4 bases, leaving 6 bases of the junction unmatched. Germline values: CDR1 SGHRS, CDR2 YFSETQ. The CDR3 totals 16 residues. The CDR3, as DNA: TGCGCCAGCAGCCCCGGACTAGCGGGGCCACAAGAGACCCAGTACTTC. Residues: CASSPGLAGPQETQYF.

DNA of the CDR3: TGTGCCAGCAGCACGGGACAGAATTCACCCCTCCACTTT. Protein sequence: CASSTGQNSPLHF. This rearrangement joins TRBV5-6 to TRBJ1-6; 7 nucleotides match TRBD1. The CDR3 consists of 13 residues. V lost 4 bases to trimming and J lost 7 bases; unmatched junction nucleotides: 2. CDR1 is SGHDT and CDR2 is YYEEEE in the germline V gene.

The V gene is TRBV10-3, the J gene TRBJ2-7; 11 bases map to TRBD2. Germline assignment: CDR1 ENHRY and CDR2 SYGVKD. V lost 6 bases, J lost 2 bases, and 3 bases stayed unmatched. CDR3 length equals 14 residues. Written as DNA, the CDR3 is TGTGCCATCAGCCTAGCGGGGGGCCCCTACGAGCAGTACTTC. Translation: CAISLAGGPYEQYF.

The CDR3 sequence is CASSPPYGQGTSNEQFF. DNA of the CDR3: TGTGCCAGCTCACCACCGTACGGACAGGGGACGAGCAATGAGCAGTTCTTC. V is TRBV18 and J is TRBJ2-1; 9 nucleotides agree with TRBD1. In germline, CDR1 is KGHSH, CDR2 LQKENI. J gave up 6 bases and V 0 bases, and 9 bases lay outside the gene matches. The CDR3 has 17 amino acids.

The chain joins TRBV30 to TRBJ2-2; possible D gene TRBD1, 6 bases. The CDR3 is 13 residues long. The germline V gene encodes CDR1 GTSNPN and CDR2 SVGIG (reference sequence). Trimming shortened V by 4 bases and J by 6 bases, and 12 bases separated the two germline ends. CDR3 in amino acids: CAWTPRQAGELFF. CDR3 DNA: TGTGCCTGGACCCCCCGACAGGCCGGGGAGCTGTTTTTT.

The V call is TRBV7-2, the J call TRBJ1-2; TRBD1 might be the D (6 bases). Trimming stripped 1 base from V and 5 bases from J, with 14 bases between. CDR1 and CDR2 from the germline V gene are SGHTA and FQGNSA. This CDR3 spans 15 amino acids. The DNA of the CDR3 is TGTGCCAGCAGCTTAGTTCGGACAGTACGATATGGCTACACCTTC. As protein: CASSLVRTVRYGYTF.

This clone was counted only a few times. This chain joins TRBV28 and TRBJ2-7; 10 bases align to TRBD1. The CDR3 contains 17 residues. Germline loops: CDR1 MDHEN, CDR2 SYDVKM. The V and J ends lost 8 bases and 3 bases, in that order; junction bases with no gene match: 16. The CDR3 bases are TGTGCCAGCCGCCCCCCGGGACAGGGGATTAGAGTCTACGAGCAGTACTTC. Encoded protein: CASRPPGQGIRVYEQYF. The full variable domain, rest sourced from reference TRBV28 and TRBJ2-7, is DVKVTQSSRYLVKRTGEKVFLECVQDMDHENMFWYRQDPGLGLRLIYFSYDVKMKEKGDIPEGYSVSREKKERFSLILESASTNQTSMYLCASRPPGQGIRVYEQYFGPGTRLTVT.

J is TRBJ1-3 and V is TRBV2; 7 bases are a match to TRBD1. Germline V gene data show CDR1 as SNHLY and CDR2 as FYNNEI. The CDR3 is 15 residues long. The trim removed 6 bases at V and 3 bases at J, leaving 8 bases unmatched. CDR3 protein: CASRVDRADGNTIYF. The DNA of the CDR3 is TGTGCCAGCAGGGTAGACAGGGCTGATGGAAACACCATATATTTT.